The 15 T cell receptor beta chains reported below all come from one sample, sequenced in a study of T cell repertoires in cytomegalovirus infection. TCRdb re-called the reads through MiXCR, storing one row per CDR3 protein. This table holds more than 400,000 distinct CDR3 sequences, 26% found once. Sequencing used PBMCs. These TCRs come from a human donor in good health (CMV status not recorded). Some clones in this sample may be carry-over from other donors' samples.

This clonotype was seen a few times. The rearrangement uses TRBV27 and TRBJ2-1, with 9 bases identical to TRBD2. There are 15 residues in the CDR3. V lost 5 bases to trimming and J lost 7 bases; unmatched junction nucleotides: 9. Germline-derived CDR1 and CDR2 are MNHEY and SMNVEV (reference sequence). In DNA, the CDR3 is TGTGCCAGCAGTAGTCTAGCGGGACGTTTGAATGAGCAGTTCTTC. Residues: CASSSLAGRLNEQFF.

This clonotype was counted many times. The chain uses TRBV7-9 and TRBJ2-1; D gene ambiguous. Trimming removed 5 bases at V and 6 bases at J, with 11 bases between. CDR1 is SEHNR and CDR2 is FQNEAQ in the germline V gene (reference sequence). The CDR3 covers 13 residues. The CDR3 coding sequence is TGTGCCAGCAGCCCTCCGGTAATCAATGAGCAGTTCTTC. It translates to CASSPPVINEQFF.

The chain is built from TRBV7-2 and TRBJ1-3; D unclear. CDR1 and CDR2 (germline): SGHTA, FQGNSA. The CDR3 loop spans 12 amino acids. V was cut by 6 bases and J by 2 bases, with 5 bases left in between. The DNA for the CDR3 is TGTGCCAGCAGTCAGCCTGGAAACACCATATATTTT. Amino acid sequence: CASSQPGNTIYF.

The chain joins TRBV29-1 to TRBJ1-2, with D tentatively TRBD1 (5 bases). The germline V and J ends were trimmed by 3 bases and 5 bases, with 10 bases remaining between them. CDR3 length equals 12 residues. Germline loops: CDR1 SQVTM, CDR2 ANQGSEA. The CDR3 bases are TGCAGCGTTGACGACAGAGCATATGGCTACACCTTC. It yields the protein CSVDDRAYGYTF.

This clonotype was recorded a few times. The CDR3 DNA is TGTGCCAGCAGTTACGCGGCGGGACTCCCCTACGAGCAGTACTTC. It encodes CASSYAAGLPYEQYF. V is TRBV6-5 and J is TRBJ2-7; D might be TRBD2 (6 bases). The CDR3 length is 15 residues. The germline V gene encodes CDR1 MNHEY and CDR2 SVGAGI. Trimming took off 2 bases at V and 2 bases at J, with 13 bases between the two ends.

The sample holds a few counts of this clonotype. The gene calls are TRBV6-1 and TRBJ2-7; no clear D gene. Germline V gene sequence: CDR1 MNHNS, CDR2 SASEGT. The CDR3 length is 11 residues. Trimming removed 6 bases at V and 2 bases at J, with 5 bases between. CDR3 sequence reads: CASRNAYEQYV. The CDR3 DNA reads as TGTGCCAGCAGAAATGCCTACGAGCAGTACGTC.

This clonotype turned up a few times. The chain couples TRBV2 to TRBJ2-3, with a tentative D call TRBD2 (6 bases). V gave up 5 bases and J gave up 4 bases, with 13 bases separating them. This CDR3 comprises 14 residues. Per the germline V gene, CDR1 is SNHLY and CDR2 is FYNNEI. The CDR3 DNA follows: TGTGCCAGCAGTCTTTTTGGAGGGGCAGATACGCAGTATTTT. Protein: CASSLFGGADTQYF.

This clonotype has a count of ten or more. The chain recombines TRBV12-3 or TRBV12-4 with TRBJ2-2; 9 nucleotides agree with TRBD2. The CDR3 covers 14 residues. Unmatched junction bases numbered 5, after V lost 6 bases and J lost 6 bases. The CDR3 here is CASRGTSFSGELFF. CDR3 DNA: TGTGCCAGCAGGGGGACTAGCTTCTCCGGGGAGCTGTTTTTT.

This clonotype has just a few counts. This chain connects TRBV6-5 to TRBJ1-6; D call uncertain. The V end was cut by 0 bases, the J end by 9 bases, with 12 bases between. From germline, CDR1 is MNHEY and CDR2 SVGAGI. This CDR3 comprises 15 residues. The CDR3 nucleotides are TGTGCCAGCAGTTACTCGATCGGGCACGGTTCACCCCTCCACTTT. Its translation: CASSYSIGHGSPLHF.

CDR3 sequence (DNA): TGTGCCAGTAGTCCTGACTCCGACTTATCCTACAATGAGCAGTTCTTC. The encoded protein is CASSPDSDLSYNEQFF. The chain links TRBV19 to TRBJ2-1; D gene uncertain. The CDR3 contains 16 residues. CDR1 LNHDA and CDR2 SQIVND come from the germline V gene (reference sequence). Trimming took 5 bases from V and 1 from J, leaving 15 bases between them.

The V gene is TRBV30, the J gene TRBJ1-2; D is unclear. CDR1 is GTSNPN, CDR2 SVGIG, per germline (reference sequence). CDR3 length: 12 amino acids. V lost 1 base, J lost 6 bases, and 9 bases lay in between. The CDR3 here is CAWSDDRNGYTF. CDR3 nucleotide sequence: TGTGCCTGGAGTGACGACCGGAATGGCTACACCTTC. Full variable domain (missing parts from reference TRBV30 and TRBJ1-2): SQTIHQWPATLVQPVGSPLSLECTVEGTSNPNLYWYRQAAGRGLQLLFYSVGIGQISSEVPQNLSASRPQDRQFILSSKKLLLSDSGFYLCAWSDDRNGYTFGSGTRLTVV.

The genes are TRBV5-5 and TRBJ2-1, with 8 bases that match TRBD2. The junction had 5 bases not matched to a gene; V was cut back by 1 base and J by 2 bases. This CDR3 is 16 amino acids long. Germline loops: CDR1 SGHKS, CDR2 YYEKEE (reference sequence). In DNA, the CDR3 is TGTGCCAGCAGCTTGTTTACGGGAGGGACCTACAATGAGCAGTTCTTC. It encodes CASSLFTGGTYNEQFF.

This clonotype was counted a few times. Here the CDR3 reads CASTWGSGGYTF. The CDR3 DNA reads TGTGCCAGCACATGGGGGAGCGGTGGCTACACCTTC. V gene TRBV6-1 combines with J gene TRBJ1-2; TRBD1 might be the D (5 bases). The V end was cut by 7 bases, the J end by 7 bases, with 13 bases between. This CDR3 region has 12 residues. CDR1 is MNHNS and CDR2 is SASEGT in the germline V gene.

The chain joins TRBV6-6 to TRBJ2-1; 8 bases align to TRBD1. Trimming took 7 bases from V and 4 from J; bases not matched to a gene: 9. The CDR3 runs 15 residues. Looked up from germline, CDR1 is MNHNY and CDR2 is SVGAGI (reference sequence). The CDR3 DNA follows: TGTGCCAGCAAAGGGGTGGACAGGGATTACAATGAGCAGTTCTTC. Translating gives CASKGVDRDYNEQFF.

This clonotype was recorded a few times. The chain links TRBV7-9 to TRBJ1-3, with D possibly being TRBD1 (5 bases). V was clipped by 2 bases and J by 4 bases, with 12 bases between them. The CDR3 totals 15 residues. CDR1 is SEHNR and CDR2 is FQNEAQ in the germline V gene (reference sequence). The DNA of the CDR3 is TGTGCCAGCAGCTTAACAGGCACTTACGGAAACACCATATATTTT. Translated, it gives CASSLTGTYGNTIYF.